This T cell receptor beta chain was obtained from a study of control samples from healthy donors and cancer patients (dated by TCRdb to about 2020). Library construction relied on the immunoSEQ multiplex PCR assay. TCRdb re-hosts the immuneACCESS table, in-frame sequences only. Its copies lack some clones; in the studies checked, an unresolved V gene accounts for under half of them, and the cause for the rest is not known. For this sample there are 200,000 to 250,000 clones; just under 95% appear just once. The ten largest clones add up to about 1.6% of the sample. Of note for this clone: The antigen this receptor binds is unknown. Base-call qualities are not available, and no considerably larger clone is one nucleotide away.

In the germline V gene, CDR1 corresponds to SGHRS and CDR2 to YFSETQ. V ends up 4 bases short and J 7 bases short, with an unmatched junction base count of 9. The cysteine opens and the phenylalanine closes a CDR3 of 16 amino acids. The retained sequence is limited to the CDR3, 48 bases, with the frame set at the first base. Specimen: blood. The chain is made from TRBV5-1 and TRBJ2-7; 15 junctional bases match TRBD2. The TCR comes from a man aged 45 to 65 in good health. Here the CDR3 is given as CASSLPRTSGGGEQYF. The DNA sequence is given as TGCGCCAGCAGCCTCCCACGGACTAGCGGGGGGGGTGAGCAGTACTTC.